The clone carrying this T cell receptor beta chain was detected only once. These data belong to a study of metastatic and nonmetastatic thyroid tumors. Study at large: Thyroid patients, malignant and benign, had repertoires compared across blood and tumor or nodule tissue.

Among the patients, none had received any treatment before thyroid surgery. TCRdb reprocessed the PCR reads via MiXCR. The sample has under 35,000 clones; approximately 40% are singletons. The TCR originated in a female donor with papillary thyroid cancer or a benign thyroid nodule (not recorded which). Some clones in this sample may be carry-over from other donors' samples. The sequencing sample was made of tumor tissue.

The DNA of the CDR3 is TGTGCCAGCAGCTTCCTCCAGGGTAACTATGGCTACACCTTC. This sequence encodes CASSFLQGNYGYTF. V and J are TRBV7-8 and TRBJ1-2; D is possibly TRBD1 (5 bases). This CDR3 has 14 residues. Germline assignment: CDR1 SGHVS and CDR2 FQNEAQ. V lost 3 bases, J lost 1 base, and 9 bases lay in between.